One and the same sample provided the 29 T cell receptor beta chains below, sequenced in a study of pediatric ulcerative colitis. Rectal tissue came from one to two pinch biopsies taken at colonoscopy. Produced via immunoSEQ multiplex PCR; TCRdb's table is partial and in-frame only. This sample carries about 36,000 clones, about three quarters of them seen once, and the ten largest clones take around 0.76%. Sequencing input: gut tissue. These receptors came from a boy aged 5-17 years with moderate ulcerative colitis.

The gene calls are TRBV5-1 and TRBJ2-7; 11 positions agree with TRBD1. The J segment lost 3 bases and the V segment lost 2 bases, leaving 1 base of the junction unmatched. The CDR3 is 14 residues long. From germline, CDR1 is SGHRS and CDR2 YFSETQ. CDR3 sequence reads: CASSLGTGGYEQYF. CDR3 DNA sequence: TGCGCCAGCAGCTTAGGGACAGGGGGCTACGAGCAGTACTTC.

The gene calls are TRBV7-9 and TRBJ1-3, with no clear D. V gave up 4 bases and J gave up 1 base, with 17 bases separating them. This CDR3 contains 17 residues. The germline gives CDR1 SEHNR, CDR2 FQNEAQ (reference sequence). The CDR3: CASSSPDGTSSGNTIYF. The CDR3 region has the DNA TGTGCCAGCAGCTCCCCGGACGGAACCTCATCTGGAAACACCATATATTTT.

The chain couples TRBV5-8 to TRBJ2-1, with TRBD2 matching over 14 bases. The ends lost 2 bases at V and 3 bases at J; junction bases unmatched: 1. Germline CDR1 reads SGHTS; CDR2 reads YDEGEE. The CDR3 runs to 16 residues. The CDR3 protein is CASSFGTSGSYNEQFF. In DNA, the CDR3 is TGTGCCAGCAGCTTCGGGACTAGCGGGAGCTACAATGAGCAGTTCTTC.

J is TRBJ2-7 and V is TRBV5-1, with 11 bases lining up with TRBD1. Germline V lookup: CDR1 SGHRS, CDR2 YFSETQ. The CDR3 runs to 17 residues. V was pared by 0 bases and J by 3 bases, with 8 bases of the junction left unmatched. CDR3 sequence: CASSLAFRDRGNYEQYF. Written as DNA, the CDR3 is TGCGCCAGCAGCTTGGCCTTCCGGGACAGGGGGAACTACGAGCAGTACTTC.

The J gene is TRBJ1-5, the V gene TRBV7-2; 7 bases align to TRBD1. The V segment lost 6 bases and the J segment 1 base; nucleotides outside the gene matches: 12. Looked up from germline, CDR1 is SGHTA and CDR2 is FQGNSA. This CDR3 is built from 17 residues. The CDR3 sequence: CASSSRHRGLSNQPQHF. Here the CDR3 DNA reads TGTGCCAGCAGTTCGCGACACAGGGGTCTAAGCAATCAGCCCCAGCATTTT.

The chain carries TRBV7-2 and TRBJ2-7; maybe TRBD2 (5 bases). Trimming removed 0 bases from V and 6 bases from J, with 12 bases in between. Germline V gene lookup returns CDR1 SGHTA and CDR2 FQGNSA. This CDR3 is 14 amino acids long. CDR3 sequence (DNA): TGTGCCAGCAGCTTAGCGCTAGGGAGCGGCGAGCAGTACTTC. This gives the protein CASSLALGSGEQYF. Based on the CDR3 plus reference TRBV7-2 and TRBJ2-7, the full variable domain is GAGVSQSPSNKVTEKGKDVELRCDPISGHTALYWYRQSLGQGLEFLIYFQGNSAPDKSGLPSDRFSAERTGGSVSTLTIQRTQQEDSAVYLCASSLALGSGEQYFGPGTRLTVT.

This clone was found once. The V gene is TRBV6-6, the J gene TRBJ2-7; D perhaps matches TRBD1 (6 bases). The V gene's germline CDR1 is MNHNY and CDR2 SVGAGI (reference sequence). CDR3 size: 13 residues. Between the trimmed V and J ends, which lost 6 bases and 4 bases, there was a span of 13 bases. This chain's CDR3 is CASSMKQGYEQYF. The CDR3 DNA reads as TGTGCCAGCAGCATGAAACAGGGATACGAGCAGTACTTC.

This chain joins TRBV5-6 and TRBJ2-2; possibly TRBD1 or TRBD2 for D (6 bases each). V gave up 4 bases and J gave up 1 base, with 14 bases separating them. The CDR3 has 16 amino acids. Germline assignment: CDR1 SGHDT and CDR2 YYEEEE. CDR3 amino acids: CASSNAGHWNTGELFF. The DNA for the CDR3 is TGTGCCAGCAGCAACGCGGGACATTGGAACACCGGGGAGCTGTTTTTT.

V usage is TRBV6-9 and J usage is TRBJ2-7; 9 nucleotides agree with TRBD1. V dropped 9 bases and J dropped 2; count of bases not matched to a gene: 8. The CDR3 totals 14 residues. Germline CDR1 is MNHGY and CDR2 is SVAAGI. CDR3: CARATGGSTYEQYF. The CDR3 DNA reads TGTGCCAGGGCGACAGGGGGGTCGACCTACGAGCAGTACTTC.

The genes are TRBV11-2 and TRBJ2-3, with 12 bases aligning to TRBD2. The CDR3 sequence is 15 residues long. The germline V gene encodes CDR1 SGHAT and CDR2 FQNNGV. Unmatched junction bases numbered 3, after V lost 1 base and J lost 7 bases. CDR3 DNA: TGTGCCAGCAGCTTAGCTAGCGGGGGGGAGTATACGCAGTATTTT. Amino acids: CASSLASGGEYTQYF.

This rearrangement joins TRBV10-3 to TRBJ2-7; 10 bases line up with TRBD1. The CDR3 loop spans 15 amino acids. V lost 4 bases and J lost 3; bases outside the gene matches: 6. Germline V gene data show CDR1 as ENHRY and CDR2 as SYGVKD. Written as DNA, the CDR3 is TGTGCCATCAGTGTGCGCGGGACAGGGGACTACGAGCAGTACTTC. This encodes CAISVRGTGDYEQYF.

The rearrangement links TRBV10-3 to TRBJ2-3; the D gene could be TRBD1 or TRBD2 (5 bases each). The ends were cut back, 4 bases at V and 4 bases at J, with 18 bases in the middle. The CDR3 has 16 amino acids. Germline CDR1 and CDR2: ENHRY and SYGVKD. The CDR3 DNA follows: TGTGCCATCAGTGTAGGGGCTCCGGGAATTGCAGATACGCAGTATTTT. This sequence encodes CAISVGAPGIADTQYF.

The rearrangement uses TRBV6-5 and TRBJ2-7; D is uncertain. Germline loops: CDR1 MNHEY, CDR2 SVGAGI. CDR3 length: 16 amino acids. Trimming pared 4 bases from V and 0 bases from J, leaving 16 bases between. The CDR3 sequence: CASSSPDESYSYEQYF. The CDR3 nucleotides read TGTGCCAGCAGTTCCCCGGACGAATCATACTCCTACGAGCAGTACTTC.

The V and J genes are TRBV7-2 and TRBJ1-6; D possibly corresponds to TRBD1 (5 bases). Germline lookup yields CDR1 SGHTA and CDR2 FQGNSA. This CDR3 spans 15 amino acids. The ends were cut back, 4 bases at V and 7 bases at J, with 14 bases in the middle. The CDR3 DNA reads TGTGCCAGCAGCTCGTCCCGGGACGGGAATTCACCCCTCCACTTT. Its translation is CASSSSRDGNSPLHF. The entire variable domain, with the rest obtained from reference TRBV7-2 and TRBJ1-6, is as follows: GAGVSQSPSNKVTEKGKDVELRCDPISGHTALYWYRQSLGQGLEFLIYFQGNSAPDKSGLPSDRFSAERTGGSVSTLTIQRTQQEDSAVYLCASSSSRDGNSPLHFGNGTRLTVT.

Only a few counts were recorded for this clone. The chain carries TRBV4-2 and TRBJ1-6, with 7 bases matching TRBD1. V lost 2 bases and J lost 9; bases outside the gene matches: 10. The CDR3 runs to 16 residues. The germline CDR1 and CDR2 sequences are LGHNA and YNFKEQ. CDR3 loop: CASSQTGQIKGSPLHF. The CDR3, as DNA: TGTGCCAGCAGCCAAACGGGACAGATTAAGGGTTCACCCCTCCACTTT.

The chain recombines TRBV5-5 with TRBJ1-2; 7 nucleotides agree with TRBD1. Germline V CDR1 and CDR2: SGHKS, YYEKEE (reference sequence). Germline trimming cut 6 bases from V and 2 bases from J; bases unmatched to any gene: 10. The CDR3 loop spans 15 amino acids. This chain's CDR3 is CASILGKGANYGYTF. CDR3 in DNA: TGTGCCAGCATCCTGGGCAAGGGGGCGAACTATGGCTACACCTTC. The whole variable domain, remainder taken from reference TRBV5-5 and TRBJ1-2, is DAGVTQSPTHLIKTRGQQVTLRCSPISGHKSVSWYQQVLGQGPQFIFQYYEKEERGRGNFPDRFSARQFPNYSSELNVNALLLGDSALYLCASILGKGANYGYTFGSGTRLTVV.

The V and J genes are TRBV28 and TRBJ2-5, with D unclear. The germline V gene encodes CDR1 MDHEN and CDR2 SYDVKM. This CDR3 contains 15 residues. The V end lost 7 bases, the J end lost 5 bases, and 20 bases lay between the germline ends. CDR3 loop: CASTPMDGPAETQYF. CDR3 DNA: TGTGCCAGCACCCCAATGGATGGCCCCGCGGAGACCCAGTACTTC.

This clone has just a few counts. The chain has TRBV6-5 and TRBJ1-6; 11 bases line up with TRBD1. Germline CDR1 reads MNHEY; CDR2 reads SVGAGI. V was pared by 6 bases and J by 14 bases, with 12 bases of the junction left unmatched. The CDR3 has 15 residues. The CDR3 spells CASSYIPGQGVSLHF. CDR3 DNA: TGTGCCAGCAGCTACATCCCGGGACAGGGGGTCTCCCTCCACTTT.

This clone was picked up a small number of times. The chain combines TRBV6-6 with TRBJ1-2; 9 nucleotides align to TRBD1. Germline lookup yields CDR1 MNHNY and CDR2 SVGAGI (reference sequence). The CDR3 is made up of 16 amino acids. V shed 3 bases and J 4 bases; nucleotides not matched to a gene: 9. CDR3 sequence: CASSYTSGQGGYGYTF. The CDR3 DNA sequence: TGTGCCAGCAGTTATACATCGGGACAGGGAGGCTATGGCTACACCTTC.

The chain recombines TRBV7-8 with TRBJ1-5, with D unresolved. CDR1 is SGHVS and CDR2 is FQNEAQ in the germline V gene. V lost 5 bases, J lost 4 bases, and 9 bases lay in between. The CDR3 sequence is 13 residues long. The CDR3 is CASSLNNNQPQHF. The DNA of the CDR3 is TGTGCCAGCAGCCTAAACAATAATCAGCCCCAGCATTTT.

The rearrangement uses TRBV4-1 and TRBJ2-5, with no clear D. V lost 0 bases, J lost 5 bases, and 16 bases lay in between. The CDR3 totals 16 residues. Germline lookup yields CDR1 MGHRA and CDR2 YSYEKL. The CDR3 bases are TGCGCCAGCAGCCAAGACCCCGGCCTTAGCTTGGAGACCCAGTACTTC. Its protein is CASSQDPGLSLETQYF.

This clone was seen a handful of times. The rearrangement joins TRBV4-3 to TRBJ1-6; D call uncertain. Germline V gives CDR1 LGHNA, CDR2 YSLEER. CDR3 length: 13 amino acids. V was shortened by 4 bases and J by 8 bases, with 9 bases between the two germline ends. DNA of the CDR3: TGCGCCAGCAGCCCGGTTGGGGATTCACCCCTCCACTTT. As protein: CASSPVGDSPLHF.

CDR3: CASSLGLAGPYEQYF. For the CDR3, the DNA is TGCGCCAGCAGCTTGGGACTAGCGGGCCCCTACGAGCAGTACTTC. The chain recombines TRBV5-1 with TRBJ2-7; TRBD2 aligns across 10 bases. Germline CDR1 and CDR2: SGHRS and YFSETQ. The CDR3 consists of 15 residues. Trimming removed 0 bases from V and 2 bases from J; junction bases left unmatched: 2.

The chain uses TRBV6-1 and TRBJ1-2; 10 bases fit TRBD1. Germline CDR1 reads MNHNS; CDR2 reads SASEGT. V shed 0 bases and J 3 bases; nucleotides not matched to a gene: 1. This CDR3 has 15 residues. The CDR3 nucleotides are TGTGCCAGCAGTGAAGCTGGGACAGGGGACTATGGCTACACCTTC. Translated, it gives CASSEAGTGDYGYTF.

The rearrangement uses TRBV7-8 and TRBJ2-1, with 11 bases fitting TRBD2. Losses at the gene ends were 6 bases for V and 0 bases for J; bases not matched to a gene: 4. Germline CDR1 SGHVS, CDR2 FQNEAQ. The CDR3 extends over 16 amino acids. CDR3 residues: CASRISGRGSYNEQFF. The DNA of the CDR3 is TGTGCCAGCAGGATTAGCGGGAGGGGCTCCTACAATGAGCAGTTCTTC.

This clone was seen once. This rearrangement joins TRBV28 to TRBJ1-6; no definite D call. The CDR3 runs 14 residues. Germline V gene data show CDR1 as MDHEN and CDR2 as SYDVKM. Trimming took off 5 bases at V and 8 bases at J, with 13 bases between the two ends. The CDR3 nucleotides are TGTGCCAGCAGTCCCTCCGAGAACTATTCACCCCTCCACTTT. Amino acids: CASSPSENYSPLHF.

This rearrangement joins TRBV19 to TRBJ1-2, with D unclear. The CDR3 spans 13 residues. In germline, CDR1 is LNHDA, CDR2 SQIVND (reference sequence). The V end was cut by 7 bases, the J end by 2 bases, with 11 bases between. CDR3 sequence (DNA): TGTGCCAGTAATCAGGAGGTGAACTATGGCTACACCTTC. This codes for CASNQEVNYGYTF.

V gene TRBV7-9 combines with J gene TRBJ2-1; D uncertain. Trimming cost V 6 bases and J 0 bases, with 6 bases left between them. The CDR3 runs to 13 residues. Germline CDR1 is SEHNR and CDR2 is FQNEAQ (reference sequence). The DNA of the CDR3 is TGTGCCAGCAGACAGAGCTCCTACAATGAGCAGTTCTTC. It yields the protein CASRQSSYNEQFF.

The chain carries TRBV5-1 and TRBJ2-1; TRBD1 aligns across 11 bases. Per the germline V gene, CDR1 is SGHRS and CDR2 is YFSETQ. The CDR3 covers 16 residues. The junction had 5 bases not matched to a gene; V was cut back by 3 bases and J by 3 bases. The CDR3 here is CASSYRTGGVYNEQFF. DNA of the CDR3: TGCGCCAGCAGCTACCGGACAGGGGGCGTCTACAATGAGCAGTTCTTC.